Below, 23 T cell receptor beta chains from the same sample are listed, as sequenced in a study of blood T cell repertoires in COVID-19. Assay used: immunoSEQ multiplex PCR; TCRdb lists only in-frame clones, some missing. The table has approximately 480,000 clones, 85% to 90% seen once; the top ten hold around 0.9%. The sequencing input was peripheral blood. The receptors shown here come from a man younger than 35 with COVID-19, enrolled during active disease.

The chain is built from TRBV6-6 and TRBJ2-2; tentatively, D is TRBD2 (6 bases). The V gene lost 5 bases and the J gene lost 4 bases, with 20 bases spanning the gap. CDR3 length: 17 residues. Germline-derived CDR1 and CDR2 are MNHNY and SVGAGI (reference sequence). The CDR3 nucleotides read TGTGCCAGCAGTCTTCGTGCCGGAGGGGCCTCCACCGGGGAGCTGTTTTTT. It translates to CASSLRAGGASTGELFF.

The chain carries TRBV4-2 and TRBJ2-7, with no clear D. The V gene lost 4 bases and the J gene lost 5 bases, with 6 bases spanning the gap. Germline CDR1 and CDR2: LGHNA and YNFKEQ. CDR3 size: 11 residues. CDR3 amino acids: CASSPTHEQYF. The CDR3, as DNA: TGTGCCAGCAGCCCAACTCACGAGCAGTACTTC.

The chain is built from TRBV27 and TRBJ2-3, with 10 bases lining up with TRBD2. This CDR3 is built from 15 residues. With V trimmed by 5 bases and J by 4 bases, 6 bases remained unmatched. Germline-derived CDR1 and CDR2 are MNHEY and SMNVEV (reference sequence). The CDR3 DNA reads as TGTGCCAGCAGTCGAAGCGGGGGGGCCGCAGATACGCAGTATTTT. Translation: CASSRSGGAADTQYF.

This chain uses TRBV4-2 with TRBJ2-1; perhaps TRBD1 as D (6 bases). V lost 4 bases and J 9 bases, leaving 19 bases between the germline ends. Germline V gene lookup returns CDR1 LGHNA and CDR2 YNFKEQ. CDR3 length: 15 amino acids. CDR3 nucleotides: TGTGCCAGCAGCCTTTCAGGGGTAAGGGTAGGTGAGCAGTTCTTC. Amino acids: CASSLSGVRVGEQFF.

V gene TRBV2 combines with J gene TRBJ2-1; TRBD2 is a possible D gene (5 bases). The V end lost 6 bases, the J end lost 7 bases, and 16 bases lay between the germline ends. Germline CDR1 is SNHLY and CDR2 is FYNNEI. The CDR3 sequence is 14 residues long. The CDR3 DNA reads as TGTGCCAGCAGGGCGGACCCCGAGGGTAATGAGCAGTTCTTC. Translated, it gives CASRADPEGNEQFF.

This CDR3 is CASSSSRGVHEQYF. The CDR3, as DNA: TGTGCCAGCAGCTCCTCTCGGGGGGTTCACGAGCAGTACTTC. The chain uses TRBV7-2 and TRBJ2-7; 7 bases map to TRBD2. Per the germline V gene, CDR1 is SGHTA and CDR2 is FQGNSA. This CDR3 is 14 amino acids long. With V trimmed by 4 bases and J by 5 bases, 8 bases remained unmatched.

The chain couples TRBV7-8 to TRBJ2-5; 8 bases are shared with TRBD2. Germline loops: CDR1 SGHVS, CDR2 FQNEAQ. The CDR3 spans 16 residues. V was clipped by 1 base and J by 5 bases; unmatched bases: 9. CDR3 sequence reads: CASSLEGGRTGETQYF. The CDR3 nucleotides read TGTGCCAGCAGCTTAGAGGGCGGGAGGACGGGGGAGACCCAGTACTTC.

V and J are TRBV11-3 and TRBJ1-4; 9 bases are shared with TRBD1. V was pared by 4 bases and J by 8 bases, with 11 bases of the junction left unmatched. CDR3 size: 16 residues. From germline, CDR1 is SGHNT and CDR2 YENEEA. CDR3: CASSSIPGQGSEKLFF. CDR3 coding DNA: TGTGCCAGCAGCTCGATCCCGGGACAGGGTAGCGAAAAACTGTTTTTT.

This CDR3 reads CATSRDPGGAGTEAFF. The CDR3 nucleotides are TGTGCCACCAGCAGAGATCCGGGGGGCGCAGGCACTGAAGCTTTCTTT. The V and J genes are TRBV15 and TRBJ1-1; D possibly corresponds to TRBD1 (6 bases). V lost 0 bases and J lost 4, with 15 bases in between. From germline, CDR1 is LNHNV and CDR2 YYDKDF (reference sequence). The CDR3 contains 16 residues.

This sequence joins TRBV6-1 and TRBJ1-4; D remains unclear. V was cut by 1 base and J by 3 bases, with 9 bases left in between. The germline CDR1 and CDR2 sequences are MNHNS and SASEGT. The CDR3 contains 15 residues. CDR3 in DNA: TGTGCCAGCAGTGAAGGGGCGTACGCTAATGAAAAACTGTTTTTT. This translates into CASSEGAYANEKLFF.

The chain joins TRBV6-1 to TRBJ1-1; TRBD1 might be the D (6 bases). Trimming cost V 7 bases and J 0 bases, with 12 bases left between them. The CDR3 sequence is 14 residues long. CDR1 MNHNS and CDR2 SASEGT come from the germline V gene. The CDR3 nucleotides are TGTGCCAGCACTCCGACAGGAATGAACACTGAAGCTTTCTTT. Translating it yields CASTPTGMNTEAFF.

The chain combines TRBV3-1 (or the pseudogene TRBV3-2) with TRBJ1-2, with unresolved D. Germline V gives CDR1 LGHDT, CDR2 YNNKEL (reference sequence). The CDR3 runs to 13 residues. V lost 1 base, J lost 3 bases, and 6 bases lay in between. In DNA, the CDR3 is TGTGCCAGCAGCCAAGTATCGGACTATGGCTACACCTTC. As protein: CASSQVSDYGYTF.

The chain carries TRBV3-1 (or the pseudogene TRBV3-2) and TRBJ2-7, with TRBD1 identical over 8 bases. The CDR3 is 16 amino acids. Germline V CDR1 and CDR2: LGHDT, YNNKEL (reference sequence). V dropped 1 base and J dropped 6; count of bases not matched to a gene: 11. The chain's CDR3 is CASSQVFVGQGGEQYF. The CDR3 DNA reads TGTGCCAGCAGCCAAGTTTTCGTCGGACAGGGAGGCGAGCAGTACTTC.

V gene TRBV11-3 combines with J gene TRBJ2-1; possible D gene TRBD2, 5 bases. The CDR3 sequence is 18 residues long. V dropped 1 base and J dropped 0 bases, with 16 bases sitting between them. Per the germline V gene, CDR1 is SGHNT and CDR2 is YENEEA. CDR3 amino acids: CASSLAELLEPSYNEQFF. For the CDR3, the DNA is TGTGCCAGCAGCTTAGCAGAACTACTAGAGCCCTCCTACAATGAGCAGTTCTTC.

V is TRBV24-1 and J is TRBJ2-3; the D gene is possibly TRBD2 (5 bases). V was trimmed by 1 base and J by 3 bases, leaving 7 bases between them. Germline CDR1 KGHDR, CDR2 SFDVKD. This CDR3 has 14 amino acids. CDR3: CATSDFRGTDTQYF. The CDR3 coding sequence is TGTGCCACCAGTGATTTTAGAGGGACAGATACGCAGTATTTT.

In DNA form, the CDR3 reads TGTGCCAGCAGTTTAAGCGCCGGAGCTTTCTTT. Translation gives CASSLSAGAFF. The chain uses TRBV12-3 or TRBV12-4 and TRBJ1-1; D uncertain. This CDR3 is built from 11 residues. Between the trimmed V and J ends, which lost 2 bases and 10 bases, there was a span of 8 bases.

This chain joins TRBV6-6 and TRBJ1-2; maybe TRBD1 (5 bases). The CDR3 is 15 residues long. The V gene lost 5 bases and the J gene lost 4 bases, with 17 bases spanning the gap. The germline V gene has CDR1 MNHNY and CDR2 SVGAGI (reference sequence). CDR3 in amino acids: CASSIDSSLIYGYTF. CDR3 DNA sequence: TGTGCCAGCAGTATAGACAGCTCCTTAATCTATGGCTACACCTTC.

This clone was observed once. The CDR3 DNA reads as TGCGCCAGCAGCCGAAAAAGCGGAACAGATACGCAGTATTTT. Its protein product is CASSRKSGTDTQYF. This chain joins TRBV4-1 and TRBJ2-3; possible D gene TRBD2, 5 bases. This CDR3 spans 14 amino acids. V gave up 4 bases and J gave up 3 bases, with 11 bases separating them. The germline CDR1 and CDR2 sequences are MGHRA and YSYEKL.

This clone was counted a single time. V usage is TRBV6-6 and J usage is TRBJ1-6; the match to TRBD1 covers 8 bases. The CDR3 extends over 17 amino acids. Germline V gives CDR1 MNHNY, CDR2 SVGAGI (reference sequence). V lost 5 bases to trimming and J lost 9 bases; unmatched junction nucleotides: 15. The CDR3 sequence is CASSQISGGGKSSPLHF. In nucleotides, the CDR3 is TGTGCCAGCAGTCAGATCTCAGGGGGCGGAAAGTCTTCACCCCTCCACTTT.

This chain links TRBV5-6 with TRBJ2-5, with unresolved D. Between the trimmed V and J ends, which lost 0 bases and 5 bases, there was a span of 14 bases. CDR1 is SGHDT, CDR2 YYEEEE, per germline. The CDR3 spans 15 residues. CDR3 in DNA: TGTGCCAGCAGCTTGGCAGGTAGAATATCGGAGACCCAGTACTTC. It specifies CASSLAGRISETQYF.

The chain links TRBV3-1 (or the pseudogene TRBV3-2) to TRBJ2-1; 15 positions match TRBD2. Germline V lookup: CDR1 LGHDT, CDR2 YNNKEL (reference sequence). The junction had 7 bases not matched to a gene; V was cut back by 5 bases and J by 8 bases. The CDR3 is 16 amino acids. Written as DNA, the CDR3 is TGTGCCAGCAGCTCCCGGACTAGCGGGGGGGCCGATGAGCAGTTCTTC. It translates to CASSSRTSGGADEQFF.

This chain joins TRBV7-6 and TRBJ2-1; TRBD1 is a possible D gene (6 bases). V lost 5 bases and J 4 bases, leaving 18 bases between the germline ends. CDR3 size: 16 residues. Germline values: CDR1 SGHVS, CDR2 FNYEAQ. The CDR3 loop reads CASSPPGPGVYNEQFF. CDR3 nucleotide sequence: TGTGCCAGCAGCCCCCCCGGACCAGGGGTGTACAATGAGCAGTTCTTC.

The chain uses TRBV5-1 and TRBJ2-1; D is ambiguous. The CDR3 is made up of 15 amino acids. The V gene's germline CDR1 is SGHRS and CDR2 YFSETQ. V gave up 1 base and J gave up 4 bases, with 12 bases separating them. Written as DNA, the CDR3 is TGCGCCAGCAGCTTGCTATCCCCGTCATACAATGAGCAGTTCTTC. This gives the protein CASSLLSPSYNEQFF. The full variable domain, with the rest looked up from reference TRBV5-1 and TRBJ2-1, is KAGVTQTPRYLIKTRGQQVTLSCSPISGHRSVSWYQQTPGQGLQFLFEYFSETQRNKGNFPGRFSGRQFSNSRSEMNVSTLELGDSALYLCASSLLSPSYNEQFFGPGTRLTVL.